This entry lists 3 T cell receptor beta chains sequenced from one sample in a study. TCRdb processed the 5' RACE reads anew with MiXCR; each CDR3 protein has one entry. The sample has roughly 40,000 distinct CDR3 sequences, 15% to 20% seen once. Source material: naive CD4+ T cells sorted from a lymph node. Subset denoted: naive CD4+ T cells, CD4+CD45RA+CD25-. The receptors here all came from a female donor with breast cancer.

This clonotype was observed a handful of times. This sequence joins TRBV18 and TRBJ1-1; the D gene is possibly TRBD1 (5 bases). Deletions cut 2 bases from V and 5 bases from J, with 12 bases between. The length of the CDR3 is 14 residues. The germline gives CDR1 KGHSH, CDR2 LQKENI. The CDR3 here is CASSPSGAKTEAFF. The DNA for the CDR3 is TGTGCCAGCTCACCATCCGGGGCGAAAACTGAAGCTTTCTTT.

The sample holds a few counts of this clonotype. The chain employs TRBV4-3 and TRBJ2-3, with D unresolved. V was shortened by 0 bases and J by 2 bases, with 15 bases between the two germline ends. Germline V CDR1 and CDR2: LGHNA, YSLEER. The CDR3 spans 17 residues. CDR3 loop: CASSQELPSTVTDTQYF. The CDR3 nucleotides are TGCGCCAGCAGCCAAGAACTACCGTCGACGGTCACAGATACGCAGTATTTT.

V and J are TRBV7-2 and TRBJ2-6; D is ambiguous. V was clipped by 1 base and J by 1 base, with 8 bases between them. This CDR3 is built from 16 residues. Looked up from germline, CDR1 is SGHTA and CDR2 is FQGNSA. The CDR3 nucleotides are TGTGCCAGCAGCTTAGGCCGGTGGTCTGGGGCCAACGTCCTGACTTTC. The encoded protein is CASSLGRWSGANVLTF.